This TCR beta chain originates from a study of CD8+ T cells in alopecia areata. Study at large: Treated individuals took tofacitinib by mouth, 5 to 10 mg twice daily.

Researchers gathered lesional scalp punch biopsies and peripheral blood from patients with alopecia areata. General study results and limits: Possibly because of HLA-related factors, TCR sharing was less clear across patients than in mice. Alopecia totalis/universalis scalp especially showed more expanded CD8+ clones than normal scalp.

Trimming shortened V by 2 bases and J by 6 bases, and 14 bases separated the two germline ends. This CDR3 region has 15 residues. CDR1 and CDR2 (germline): MNHEY, SMNVEV (reference sequence). Worth noting for this clone: As yet, its antigen is unknown.

RNA was extracted and reverse transcribed into cDNA as the sequencing template. Profiled with immunoSEQ multiplex PCR; TCRdb holds only in-frame clones, not every one. In the table there are some 20,000 clones, approximately 70% of which are singletons. The clonotype comes from a human donor with alopecia areata. Specimen: skin, collected at week 0. The chain has TRBV27 and TRBJ2-1; D remains unclear. Written as DNA, the CDR3 is TGTGCCAGCAGTTTACGCCGGCCTCGGGTCAATGAGCAGTTCTTC. Protein product: CASSLRRPRVNEQFF.